These 17 T cell receptor beta chains share one sample of origin, sequenced in a study of shared clonotypes between healthy human individuals. This table comes from immunoSEQ multiplex PCR, and its TCRdb copy is limited to in-frame clones, with some not included. This sample has roughly 760,000 clones, with around two thirds found just once. The sample consisted of memory CD4+ T cells sorted from blood. The sample's subset: CD45RA-negative fraction. These TCRs come from a woman between 25 and 40 years old in good health.

The rearrangement uses TRBV7-9 and TRBJ2-7, with TRBD2 matching over 8 bases. Trimming cost V 8 bases and J 3 bases; bases outside gene matches: 12. The CDR3 runs to 15 residues. Germline assignment: CDR1 SEHNR and CDR2 FQNEAQ (reference sequence). The CDR3 protein is CASGYKAGEGYEQYF. The CDR3, as DNA: TGTGCCAGCGGTTATAAAGCGGGAGAGGGCTACGAGCAGTACTTC.

The CDR3 bases are TGTGCCAGCAGCCCCCGCTGGGGCAGCGAGACCCAGTACTTC. This gives the protein CASSPRWGSETQYF. The rearrangement links TRBV7-9 to TRBJ2-5; D might be TRBD1 (5 bases). V was clipped by 5 bases and J by 5 bases, with 15 bases between them. The germline V gene encodes CDR1 SEHNR and CDR2 FQNEAQ (reference sequence). The CDR3 sequence is 14 residues long.

This chain links TRBV28 with TRBJ2-5, with D uncertain. CDR1 and CDR2 from the germline V gene are MDHEN and SYDVKM. The length of the CDR3 is 14 residues. The V end was cut by 2 bases, the J end by 3 bases, with 10 bases between. The CDR3 bases are TGTGCCAGCAGTTTAGTAGGAGCCGAAGAGACCCAGTACTTC. Protein sequence: CASSLVGAEETQYF.

This clone was seen a few times. The V and J genes are TRBV5-1 and TRBJ2-3; tentatively, D is TRBD1 (6 bases). CDR1 SGHRS and CDR2 YFSETQ come from the germline V gene. V gave up 5 bases and J gave up 2 bases, with 12 bases separating them. The CDR3 contains 14 residues. CDR3 loop: CASRLDSHTDTQYF. Here the CDR3 DNA reads TGCGCCAGCAGACTGGACAGCCACACAGATACGCAGTATTTT.

The CDR3 sequence is CATSRDGGLGQPQHF. DNA for the CDR3: TGTGCCACCAGCAGAGATGGGGGATTAGGGCAGCCCCAGCATTTT. The chain is built from TRBV15 and TRBJ1-5; maybe TRBD1 (5 bases). The CDR3 covers 15 residues. Germline-derived CDR1 and CDR2 are LNHNV and YYDKDF (reference sequence). Trimming stripped 0 bases from V and 7 bases from J, with 13 bases between.

This clone was counted once. At one of its ends the junction is not consistent with the germline gene, which may arise from a read error. The chain recombines TRBV19 with TRBJ2-5; weak D call: TRBD2 (5 bases). The CDR3 sequence is 14 residues long. Looked up from germline, CDR1 is LNHDA and CDR2 is SQIVND (reference sequence). CDR3 amino acids: CASSISGQEEIQYF. CDR3 DNA sequence: TGTGCCAGTAGTATCTCCGGCCAGGAGGAGATCCAGTACTTC.

This clone showed up many times. Other DNA variants within this sample encode the same CDR3. The chain employs TRBV5-1 and TRBJ2-7; D is perhaps TRBD1 (5 bases). The CDR3 length is 14 residues. Germline assignment: CDR1 SGHRS and CDR2 YFSETQ. Trimming left V 0 bases short and J 2 bases short, with 9 bases between. The CDR3 sequence is CASSLGQGPYEQYF. CDR3 DNA sequence: TGCGCCAGCAGCTTGGGCCAGGGTCCCTACGAGCAGTACTTC.

This chain links TRBV28 with TRBJ2-1, with a possible D match to TRBD1 (6 bases). V lost 7 bases, J lost 4 bases, and 11 bases lay in between. Germline CDR1 and CDR2: MDHEN and SYDVKM. The CDR3 has 13 amino acids. The CDR3 protein is CASTRTAYNEQFF. CDR3 nucleotide sequence: TGTGCCAGCACAAGGACAGCTTACAATGAGCAGTTCTTC.

This chain links TRBV28 with TRBJ1-3, with D unresolved. V was shortened by 3 bases and J by 5 bases, with 8 bases between the two germline ends. The germline V gene encodes CDR1 MDHEN and CDR2 SYDVKM. This CDR3 region has 13 residues. Written as DNA, the CDR3 is TGTGCCAGCAGTTTCCCCCAGAGAAACACCATATATTTT. It yields the protein CASSFPQRNTIYF.

The rearrangement links TRBV4-2 to TRBJ1-3; D gene uncertain. Per germline, CDR1 LGHNA and CDR2 YNFKEQ. The CDR3 loop spans 11 amino acids. Trimming removed 1 base from V and 8 bases from J, with 3 bases in between. DNA of the CDR3: TGTGCCAGCAGCCAAGGATACACCATATATTTT. It encodes CASSQGYTIYF.

V usage is TRBV28 and J usage is TRBJ2-1; TRBD1 agrees at 10 bases. Germline trimming cut 6 bases from V and 4 bases from J; bases unmatched to any gene: 6. The CDR3 covers 15 residues. Germline V CDR1 and CDR2: MDHEN, SYDVKM. The CDR3 coding sequence is TGTGCCAGCAGGACAGGGGGCGGAATTTACAATGAGCAGTTCTTC. It encodes CASRTGGGIYNEQFF.

The rearrangement joins TRBV4-1 to TRBJ2-1; 12 bases map to TRBD1. Unmatched junction bases numbered 7, after V lost 4 bases and J lost 3 bases. CDR1 is MGHRA, CDR2 YSYEKL, per germline. The CDR3 covers 17 residues. Here the CDR3 reads CASSPGQGATSYNEQFF. DNA of the CDR3: TGCGCCAGCAGCCCGGGACAGGGGGCTACTAGCTACAATGAGCAGTTCTTC.

DNA of the CDR3: TGTGCCAGCTCACGGACAGGGGGAAATGAAAAACTGTTTTTT. It is translated as CASSRTGGNEKLFF. This rearrangement joins TRBV18 to TRBJ1-4; 10 nucleotides agree with TRBD1. Germline CDR1 KGHSH, CDR2 LQKENI. The CDR3 runs 14 residues. The V and J ends lost 4 bases and 5 bases, in that order; junction bases with no gene match: 1.

This chain's CDR3 is CASRSLAGAVDTQYF. DNA of the CDR3: TGTGCCAGCAGGTCACTAGCGGGAGCGGTAGATACGCAGTATTTT. The chain is built from TRBV6-5 and TRBJ2-3; TRBD2 matches 11 bases. The V and J ends lost 6 bases and 5 bases, in that order; junction bases with no gene match: 7. The germline V gene encodes CDR1 MNHEY and CDR2 SVGAGI. The CDR3 loop spans 15 amino acids.

The rearrangement uses TRBV6-5 and TRBJ1-2, with unresolved D. Germline values: CDR1 MNHEY, CDR2 SVGAGI. The CDR3 spans 13 residues. V was shortened by 4 bases and J by 10 bases, with 16 bases between the two germline ends. This chain's CDR3 is CASSSDLEQAYTF. The CDR3 nucleotides are TGTGCCAGCAGTTCCGACCTCGAGCAGGCCTACACCTTC.

This chain joins TRBV6-6 and TRBJ2-5, with D possibly TRBD1 on 7 matching bases. This CDR3 is built from 14 residues. Looked up from germline, CDR1 is MNHNY and CDR2 is SVGAGI (reference sequence). V gave up 10 bases and J gave up 5 bases, with 20 bases separating them. The CDR3 sequence: CATLRQGGLETQYF. The CDR3 DNA is TGTGCCACCCTCCGACAGGGAGGATTGGAGACCCAGTACTTC.

The rearrangement uses TRBV6-4 and TRBJ1-6; D unresolved. Germline V gene sequence: CDR1 MRHNA, CDR2 SNTAGT. The CDR3 has 13 amino acids. V was clipped by 3 bases and J by 10 bases, with 10 bases between them. The CDR3, as DNA: TGTGCCAGCAGTGAATCTTCCACATCACCCCTCCACTTT. Amino acid sequence: CASSESSTSPLHF.